One and the same sample provided the 9 T cell receptor beta chains below, sequenced in a study of cytomegalovirus exposure and HLA in healthy donors. Both 60 Vbeta primers and 13 Jbeta primers went into the PCR. Libraries were prepared by immunoSEQ multiplex PCR; TCRdb keeps only in-frame clonotypes and omits some of them. The sample gives 90,000 to 110,000 clones, around 80% of which show up once; around 2.1% is in the top ten. Sequenced sample: PBMCs. These receptors all come from a man aged 25 to 45 in good health and CMV-seronegative.

J is TRBJ2-7 and V is TRBV2; D possibly corresponds to TRBD1 (7 bases). The V gene's germline CDR1 is SNHLY and CDR2 FYNNEI. This CDR3 comprises 14 residues. V was clipped by 7 bases and J by 5 bases, with 18 bases between them. This CDR3 reads CASKTAGGGHEQYF. The CDR3 DNA reads as TGTGCCAGCAAGACTGCCGGAGGGGGCCACGAGCAGTACTTC.

V gene TRBV28 combines with J gene TRBJ1-1; no clear D gene. The V end was cut by 5 bases, the J end by 5 bases, with 21 bases between. The CDR3 is made up of 16 amino acids. Germline CDR1 and CDR2: MDHEN and SYDVKM. This CDR3 is CASSLYLGGILTEAFF. The CDR3 DNA reads as TGTGCCAGCAGTCTATACCTCGGAGGGATACTTACTGAAGCTTTCTTT.

The chain employs TRBV7-9 and TRBJ2-7, with TRBD1 identical over 11 bases. The CDR3 sequence is 15 residues long. J lost 3 bases, V lost 5 bases, and 6 bases had no gene match. In germline, CDR1 is SEHNR, CDR2 FQNEAQ (reference sequence). The CDR3 nucleotides read TGTGCCAGCAGCCAGGCGGGACAGGGGGGCTACGAGCAGTACTTC. Its translation: CASSQAGQGGYEQYF. Together with reference TRBV7-9 and TRBJ2-7, the CDR3 gives the full variable domain: DTGVSQNPRHKITKRGQNVTFRCDPISEHNRLYWYRQTLGQGPEFLTYFQNEAQLEKSRLLSDRFSAERPKGSFSTLEIQRTEQGDSAMYLCASSQAGQGGYEQYFGPGTRLTVT.

The genes are TRBV18 and TRBJ1-3, with 7 bases that match TRBD1. The CDR3 is made up of 16 amino acids. Germline-derived CDR1 and CDR2 are KGHSH and LQKENI. J gave up 2 bases and V 5 bases, and 9 bases lay outside the gene matches. CDR3: CASSSGQTIPGNTIYF. The CDR3 DNA reads as TGTGCCAGCTCATCGGGACAGACAATTCCTGGAAACACCATATATTTT.

V and J are TRBV19 and TRBJ1-2, with 9 bases lining up with TRBD1. Germline V CDR1 and CDR2: LNHDA, SQIVND (reference sequence). V lost 5 bases to trimming and J lost 6 bases; unmatched junction nucleotides: 13. The CDR3 spans 16 residues. CDR3: CASSSLGDRVLNGYTF. The CDR3 DNA follows: TGTGCCAGTAGTTCCTTAGGGGACAGGGTTCTAAATGGCTACACCTTC.

The rearrangement uses TRBV6-5 and TRBJ1-2, with D possibly matching TRBD1 (6 bases). CDR1 is MNHEY, CDR2 SVGAGI, per germline. Trimming shortened V by 3 bases and J by 2 bases, and 10 bases separated the two germline ends. CDR3 length: 14 amino acids. CDR3 sequence: CASSYYRENYGYTF. DNA of the CDR3: TGTGCCAGCAGTTATTACAGGGAAAACTATGGCTACACCTTC.

The chain links TRBV4-2 to TRBJ2-2; 8 bases match TRBD2. Germline V gives CDR1 LGHNA, CDR2 YNFKEQ. The CDR3 loop spans 18 amino acids. J gave up 5 bases and V 6 bases, and 17 bases lay outside the gene matches. CDR3 DNA: TGTGCCAGCAGTCCAATTATAAGCGGGAGAGGAAAGACCGGGGAGCTGTTTTTT. It specifies CASSPIISGRGKTGELFF.

The V call is TRBV9, the J call TRBJ1-2; tentatively, D is TRBD1 (6 bases). From germline, CDR1 is SGDLS and CDR2 YYNGEE. V was trimmed by 2 bases and J by 8 bases, leaving 19 bases between them. CDR3 length: 15 amino acids. CDR3 amino acids: CASSVETGSNGGYTF. CDR3 sequence (DNA): TGTGCCAGCAGCGTTGAGACAGGCTCAAACGGGGGCTACACCTTC.

This chain connects TRBV19 to TRBJ1-1, with 8 bases identical to TRBD1. Germline V gene sequence: CDR1 LNHDA, CDR2 SQIVND (reference sequence). CDR3 length: 13 amino acids. The V segment lost 2 bases and the J segment 4 bases; nucleotides outside the gene matches: 0. CDR3 in amino acids: CASSITGGTEAFF. CDR3 DNA: TGTGCCAGTAGTATAACAGGGGGCACTGAAGCTTTCTTT.